At least ten counts were recorded for the clone carrying this T cell receptor beta chain. Time point described: patch test 2, 6 weeks after DPC sensitization. Stated treatment: therapeutic diphenylcyclopropenone sensitization with weekly scalp DPC. Staff drew blood before applying each patch test. This sample was taken from a study of human T cells and chemical hapten exposure. Study information: An approximately 2 cm by approximately 2 cm inner upper arm patch received 2% DPC for sensitization. All patients underwent weekly scalp dosing with diphenylcyclopropenone for the full roughly 22-week study. Patients, predominantly female, presented with alopecia areata, totalis or universalis.

CDR1 is DFQATT, CDR2 SNEGSKA, per germline (reference sequence). The junction had 11 bases not matched to a gene; V was cut back by 1 base and J by 6 bases. This CDR3 has 16 residues. TCRdb re-called the RACE reads through MiXCR, storing one row per CDR3 protein. Of roughly 380,000 distinct CDR3 sequences listed, around 6% were seen once; the top ten hold 4.5% to 6%. This chain joins TRBV20-1 and TRBJ1-5; 8 positions match TRBD1. This clonotype originated in a woman between 18 and 29 years old with alopecia areata. Some clones in this sample may be carry-over from other donors' samples. The sequences come from whole blood, collected in connection with sensitization to the hapten diphenylcyclopropenone (DPC). CDR3 nucleotide sequence: TGCAGTGCTAGAGGCCTTGGACAGGGTAGTTCTCAGCCCCAGCATTTT. Translation gives CSARGLGQGSSQPQHF.